The 19 T cell receptor beta chains below all came from one sample that was sequenced in a study of T-cell reconstitution after alpha-beta-depleted transplantation in children. TCRbeta library construction was performed incorporating unique molecular identifiers. TCRdb ran MiXCR on the PCR reads and lists one entry per CDR3 protein. The sample shows roughly 250,000 distinct CDR3 sequences, around 7.8% of them seen only once. This sample comprised PBMCs, mostly from graft donor cells, obtained 180 days after TCRalphabeta/CD19-depleted stem cell transplant. These receptors originate from a male patient between 10 and 17 years old who had a stem cell transplant for acute lymphoblastic leukemia, so the T cells may come from the graft donor.

Many counts were recorded for this clonotype. This sequence joins TRBV6-5 and TRBJ2-5; 8 nucleotides agree with TRBD1. The CDR3 runs to 16 residues. Looked up from germline, CDR1 is MNHEY and CDR2 is SVGAGI. Trimming took 2 bases from V and 4 from J; bases not matched to a gene: 9. The CDR3 coding sequence is TGTGCCAGCAGTTACCCCGGGACAGGAGGGGCAGAGACCCAGTACTTC. Residues: CASSYPGTGGAETQYF.

This clonotype showed up many times. This chain connects TRBV7-7 to TRBJ2-7; D possibly matches TRBD1 or TRBD2 (5 bases each). Germline CDR1 and CDR2: SSHAT and FNYEAQ (reference sequence). CDR3 length: 13 amino acids. The V and J ends lost 5 bases and 3 bases respectively, with 11 bases between them. The CDR3 is CASSVGTGYEQYF. DNA for the CDR3: TGTGCCAGCAGCGTGGGGACGGGCTACGAGCAGTACTTC. Variable domain in full (rest from reference TRBV7-7 and TRBJ2-7): GAGVSQSPRYKVTKRGQDVTLRCDPISSHATLYWYQQALGQGPEFLTYFNYEAQPDKSGLPSDRFSAERPEGSISTLTIQRTEQRDSAMYRCASSVGTGYEQYFGPGTRLTVT.

This clonotype was seen at least ten times. The V and J genes are TRBV7-9 and TRBJ2-7, with 8 positions matching TRBD1. The CDR3 sequence is 15 residues long. The V and J ends lost 10 bases and 3 bases, in that order; junction bases with no gene match: 14. The germline gives CDR1 SEHNR, CDR2 FQNEAQ (reference sequence). CDR3 loop: CATRPMYRGDYEQYF. The CDR3 nucleotides are TGTGCCACCCGGCCGATGTACAGGGGGGACTACGAGCAGTACTTC.

The chain recombines TRBV21-1 with TRBJ2-1; the table's D call TRBD2 went unverified against the DNA. TRBV21-1 is an annotated pseudogene. The CDR3 loop spans 14 amino acids. CDR3 protein: CASNRSGNCNEQFF. The CDR3 bases are TGTGCCAGCAACCGTAGCGGGAACTGCAATGAGCAGTTCTTC.

J is TRBJ2-6 and V is TRBV28, with D tentatively TRBD1 or TRBD2 (5 bases each). CDR3 length equals 18 residues. Germline V lookup: CDR1 MDHEN, CDR2 SYDVKM. Trimming stripped 6 bases from V and 0 bases from J, with 18 bases between. The CDR3 DNA reads as TGTGCCAGCAGCCGTTGGGGACGAAGCCACTCTGGGGCCAACGTCCTGACTTTC. Its protein is CASSRWGRSHSGANVLTF.

The table lists this clonotype with many counts. In DNA, the CDR3 is TGTGCCAGCAGCAGGGTTTACAATGAGCAGTTCTTC. Amino acid sequence: CASSRVYNEQFF. This sequence joins TRBV4-2 and TRBJ2-1; D ambiguous. The CDR3 consists of 12 residues. CDR1 is LGHNA, CDR2 YNFKEQ, per germline. Trimming pared 5 bases from V and 4 bases from J, leaving 6 bases between.

The sample holds many counts of this clonotype. The chain's CDR3 is CASSFLGGGLTEAFF. CDR3 nucleotide sequence: TGTGCCAGCAGTTTCCTAGGGGGGGGGCTGACTGAAGCTTTCTTT. This sequence joins TRBV12-3 or TRBV12-4 and TRBJ1-1, with D possibly TRBD1 on 6 matching bases. The CDR3 is made up of 15 amino acids. The V end was cut by 3 bases, the J end by 5 bases, with 16 bases between.

This clonotype was observed at least ten times. The chain is built from TRBV7-9 and TRBJ1-4; D possibly corresponds to TRBD1 (5 bases). The V gene lost 5 bases and the J gene lost 3 bases, with 13 bases spanning the gap. Germline CDR1 reads SEHNR; CDR2 reads FQNEAQ (reference sequence). The length of the CDR3 is 15 residues. The CDR3 here is CASSGWRGANEKLFF. In nucleotides, the CDR3 is TGTGCCAGCAGCGGATGGAGGGGAGCTAATGAAAAACTGTTTTTT.

This clonotype has at least ten counts. The genes are TRBV12-3 or TRBV12-4 and TRBJ1-1; D uncertain. CDR3 length: 14 amino acids. The V and J ends lost 6 bases and 4 bases respectively, with 15 bases between them. In nucleotides, the CDR3 is TGTGCCAGCAGGGCTCGGAGGTTGGGCACTGAAGCTTTCTTT. Translated: CASRARRLGTEAFF.

This clonotype was detected ten times or more. V is TRBV6-1 and J is TRBJ2-2; either TRBD1 or TRBD2 may supply D (5 bases each). The germline V and J ends were trimmed by 3 bases and 3 bases, with 8 bases remaining between them. Per the germline V gene, CDR1 is MNHNS and CDR2 is SASEGT. The CDR3 is 14 amino acids. The CDR3 protein is CASSEGPDTGELFF. CDR3 nucleotide sequence: TGTGCCAGCAGTGAGGGACCAGACACCGGGGAGCTGTTTTTT.

This clonotype has a count of ten or more. This sequence joins TRBV7-8 and TRBJ2-7; maybe TRBD1 (5 bases). CDR1 and CDR2 (germline): SGHVS, FQNEAQ. This CDR3 contains 15 residues. V dropped 2 bases and J dropped 0 bases, with 11 bases sitting between them. CDR3 bases: TGTGCCAGCAGCTTACGTTGGGGCGCCTCCTACGAGCAGTACTTC. This translates into CASSLRWGASYEQYF.

A note on this clonotype: A much bigger clone sits one base away, suggesting this may be a read error. The gene calls are TRBV4-3 and TRBJ1-5, with TRBD1 matching 8 bases. Germline V CDR1 and CDR2: LGHNA, YSLEER. This CDR3 is built from 14 residues. With V trimmed by 5 bases and J by 6 bases, 6 bases remained unmatched. The chain's CDR3 is CASSKKQGGQPQHF. Written as DNA, the CDR3 is TGCGCCAGCAGCAAAAAACAGGGGGGTCAGCCCCAGCATTTT.

This clonotype was detected many times. The chain has TRBV10-3 and TRBJ2-5; the D is unclear. The CDR3 has 12 amino acids. Germline-derived CDR1 and CDR2 are ENHRY and SYGVKD. V dropped 4 bases and J dropped 2 bases, with 5 bases sitting between them. CDR3 nucleotide sequence: TGTGCCATCAGTGCGGTTCAAGAGACCCAGTACTTC. Its translation: CAISAVQETQYF.

This clonotype was seen at least ten times. The V gene is TRBV27, the J gene TRBJ2-5; 9 bases line up with TRBD1. Germline V gene lookup returns CDR1 MNHEY and CDR2 SMNVEV (reference sequence). V was pared by 6 bases and J by 4 bases, with 15 bases of the junction left unmatched. There are 17 residues in the CDR3. The CDR3 bases are TGTGCCAGCAGCCCCCACCCTACAGGGGGCAGAGGAGAGACCCAGTACTTC. Protein product: CASSPHPTGGRGETQYF.

This clonotype was observed at least ten times. The chain is built from TRBV28 and TRBJ2-3; 8 nucleotides align to TRBD1. The germline V gene has CDR1 MDHEN and CDR2 SYDVKM. CDR3 length: 16 amino acids. Trimming removed 7 bases from V and 0 bases from J; junction bases left unmatched: 9. CDR3 sequence: CASTGLRTGSTDTQYF. Written as DNA, the CDR3 is TGTGCCAGCACCGGACTCCGGACAGGGAGCACAGATACGCAGTATTTT.

This clonotype was counted many times. This chain connects TRBV27 to TRBJ2-5, with a possible D match to TRBD2 (7 bases). Trimming cost V 1 base and J 5 bases, with 11 bases left between them. The CDR3 has 14 residues. Germline CDR1 is MNHEY and CDR2 is SMNVEV (reference sequence). CDR3 nucleotides: TGTGCCAGCAGTTTATTGGGGAGGGGGGAGACCCAGTACTTC. It specifies CASSLLGRGETQYF.

The chain employs TRBV7-8 and TRBJ1-1, with D possibly matching TRBD1 (5 bases). V was clipped by 2 bases and J by 4 bases, with 17 bases between them. Germline assignment: CDR1 SGHVS and CDR2 FQNEAQ. The CDR3 is made up of 16 amino acids. CDR3: CASSLRQPPGGTEAFF. CDR3 sequence (DNA): TGTGCCAGCAGCTTACGGCAGCCCCCCGGGGGCACTGAAGCTTTCTTT.

This clonotype was seen at least ten times. V and J are TRBV4-2 and TRBJ2-2; possibly TRBD1 for D (5 bases). The germline V and J ends were trimmed by 1 base and 6 bases, with 12 bases remaining between them. This CDR3 is 15 amino acids long. CDR1 is LGHNA, CDR2 YNFKEQ, per germline. The CDR3 DNA reads as TGTGCCAGCAGCCAAGGCGCTGGGGCCCCCGGGGAGCTGTTTTTT. It translates to CASSQGAGAPGELFF.

This clonotype turned up a few times. The chain employs TRBV10-2 and TRBJ2-7, with 7 bases that match TRBD2. The CDR3 sequence is 16 residues long. V was pared by 6 bases and J by 3 bases, with 14 bases of the junction left unmatched. CDR1 is WSHSY, CDR2 SAAADI, per germline. CDR3 bases: TGCGCCAGCAGCTCCCCCCACGGGGAGGGGATCTACGAGCAGTACTTC. The encoded protein is CASSSPHGEGIYEQYF.